Detailed here is one T cell receptor beta chain. What it binds is not known. The data stem from a study of identical twins. Study findings and constraints: Alpha sequences out of frame and shared by twins had excess low generation probability. Twins showed weaker excess sharing in their beta out-of-frame sequences.

V lost 0 bases to trimming and J lost 4 bases, with 6 bases between them. In germline, CDR1 is ENHRY, CDR2 SYGVKD. The CDR3 has 13 amino acids. Unique molecular identifiers were present on the cDNA, which also gained a universal primer site by template switching. TCRdb passed the 5' RACE reads through MiXCR, listing each CDR3 protein once. The table includes approximately 550,000 distinct CDR3 sequences, around 22% detected once. These same records also appear under a second study, on yellow fever vaccine responses in identical twins.

This TCR was recovered from a woman between 18 and 29 years old in good health. The sequencing input was CD4+ T cells sorted from blood. The J gene is TRBJ1-2, the V gene TRBV10-3; unclear D gene. This CDR3 reads CAISESISYGYTF. The DNA of the CDR3 is TGTGCCATCAGTGAGTCGATCTCCTATGGCTACACCTTC.